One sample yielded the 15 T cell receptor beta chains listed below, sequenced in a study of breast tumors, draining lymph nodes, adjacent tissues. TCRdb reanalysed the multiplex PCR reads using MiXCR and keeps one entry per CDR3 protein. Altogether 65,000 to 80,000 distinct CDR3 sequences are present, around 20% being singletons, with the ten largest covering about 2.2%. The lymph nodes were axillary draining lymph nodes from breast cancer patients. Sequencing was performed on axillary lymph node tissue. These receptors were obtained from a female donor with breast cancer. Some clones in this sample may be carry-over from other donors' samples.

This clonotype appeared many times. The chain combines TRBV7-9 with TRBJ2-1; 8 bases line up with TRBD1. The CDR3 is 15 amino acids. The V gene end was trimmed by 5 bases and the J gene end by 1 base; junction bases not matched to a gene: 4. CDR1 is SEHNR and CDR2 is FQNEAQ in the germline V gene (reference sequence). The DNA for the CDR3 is TGTGCCAGCAGCCCCGACAGGGGTTCCTACAATGAGCAGTTCTTC. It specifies CASSPDRGSYNEQFF.

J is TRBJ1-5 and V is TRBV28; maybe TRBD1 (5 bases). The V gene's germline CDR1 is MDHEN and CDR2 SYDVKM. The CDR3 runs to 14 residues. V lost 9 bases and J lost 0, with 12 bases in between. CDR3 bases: TGTGCCAGTCAACAGGTTTATAGCAATCAGCCCCAGCATTTT. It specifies CASQQVYSNQPQHF.

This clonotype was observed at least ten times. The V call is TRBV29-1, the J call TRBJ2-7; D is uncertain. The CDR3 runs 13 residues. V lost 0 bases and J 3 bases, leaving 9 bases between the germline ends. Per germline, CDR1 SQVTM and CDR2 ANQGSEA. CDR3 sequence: CSVEDFTSYEQYF. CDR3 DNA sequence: TGCAGCGTTGAAGATTTCACCAGCTACGAGCAGTACTTC.

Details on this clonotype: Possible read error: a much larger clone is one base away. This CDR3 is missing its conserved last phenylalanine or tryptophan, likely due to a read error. The DNA of the CDR3 is TGTGCCAGCAGTGTAGAACGCAATCAGCCCCAGCATTTA. It yields the protein CASSVERNQPQHL. This chain connects TRBV6-1 to TRBJ1-5; D call uncertain. Looked up from germline, CDR1 is MNHNS and CDR2 is SASEGT. The CDR3 has 13 amino acids. Trimming took 4 bases from V and 2 from J, leaving 6 bases between them.

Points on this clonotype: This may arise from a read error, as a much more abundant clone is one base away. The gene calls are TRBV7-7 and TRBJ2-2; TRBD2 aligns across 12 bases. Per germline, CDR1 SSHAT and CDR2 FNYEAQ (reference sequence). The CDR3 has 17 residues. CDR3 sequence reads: CASSRTSGMEGTGELFF. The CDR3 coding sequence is TGTGCTAGCAGCCGGACTAGCGGGATGGAAGGAACCGGGGAGCTGTTTTTT.

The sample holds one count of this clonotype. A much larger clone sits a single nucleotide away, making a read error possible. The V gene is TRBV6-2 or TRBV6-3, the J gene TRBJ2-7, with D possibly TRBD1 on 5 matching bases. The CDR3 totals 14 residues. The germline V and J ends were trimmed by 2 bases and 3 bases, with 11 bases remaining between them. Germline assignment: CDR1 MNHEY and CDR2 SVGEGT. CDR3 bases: TGTGCCAGCAGTTACACCGGACACGGCTACGAGCAGTACTTC. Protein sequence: CASSYTGHGYEQYF.

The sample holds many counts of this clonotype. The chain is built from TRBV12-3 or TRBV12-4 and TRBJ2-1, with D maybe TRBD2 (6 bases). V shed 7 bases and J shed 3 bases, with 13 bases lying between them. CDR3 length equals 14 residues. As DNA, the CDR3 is TGTGCCAGCACCCTGGAGGGGCACTACAATGAGCAGTTCTTC. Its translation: CASTLEGHYNEQFF.

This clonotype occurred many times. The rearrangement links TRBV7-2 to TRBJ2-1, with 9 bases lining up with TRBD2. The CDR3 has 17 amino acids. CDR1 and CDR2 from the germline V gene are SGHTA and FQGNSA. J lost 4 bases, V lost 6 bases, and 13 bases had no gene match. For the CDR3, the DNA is TGTGCCAGCAGGTCCACCTATAGCGGGGGAAGATACAATGAGCAGTTCTTC. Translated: CASRSTYSGGRYNEQFF.

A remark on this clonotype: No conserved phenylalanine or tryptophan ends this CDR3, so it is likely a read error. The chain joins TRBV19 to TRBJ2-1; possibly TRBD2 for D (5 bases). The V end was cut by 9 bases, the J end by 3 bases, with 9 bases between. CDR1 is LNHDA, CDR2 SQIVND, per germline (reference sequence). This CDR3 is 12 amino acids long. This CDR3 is CASRGLYNEQFI. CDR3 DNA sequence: TGTGCCAGCCGCGGGCTCTACAATGAGCAGTTCATC.

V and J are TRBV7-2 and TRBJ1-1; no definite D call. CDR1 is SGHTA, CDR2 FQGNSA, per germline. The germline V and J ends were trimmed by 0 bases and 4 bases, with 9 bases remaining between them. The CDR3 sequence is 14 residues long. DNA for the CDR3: TGTGCCAGCAGCTTAGCGGGAGGGAGCACTGAAGCTTTCTTT. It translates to CASSLAGGSTEAFF.

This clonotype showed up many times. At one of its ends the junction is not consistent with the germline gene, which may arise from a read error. The CDR3 here is CASSHPTPF. The CDR3 region has the DNA TGTGCCAGCAGCCACCCTACCCCCTTC. The J gene is TRBJ2-1, the V gene TRBV4-2; D remains unclear. The CDR3 sequence is 9 residues long. Germline V gene sequence: CDR1 LGHNA, CDR2 YNFKEQ.

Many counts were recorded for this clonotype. The chain's CDR3 is CASSYRGRETQYF. The CDR3, as DNA: TGTGCCAGCAGTTACAGGGGACGCGAGACCCAGTACTTC. The J gene is TRBJ2-5, the V gene TRBV6-2 or TRBV6-3; D possibly uses TRBD1 or TRBD2 (5 bases each). The ends were cut back, 2 bases at V and 5 bases at J, with 9 bases in the middle. This CDR3 has 13 residues. CDR1 MNHEY and CDR2 SVGEGT come from the germline V gene.

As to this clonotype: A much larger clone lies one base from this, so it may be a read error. The CDR3 nucleotides are TGCAGTGCTAGTGAAGTTAGCACAGATACGCAGTATTTT. This codes for CSASEVSTDTQYF. The genes are TRBV20-1 and TRBJ2-3, with no clear D. V was trimmed by 3 bases and J by 0 bases, leaving 7 bases between them. Germline assignment: CDR1 DFQATT and CDR2 SNEGSKA (reference sequence). CDR3 size: 13 residues.

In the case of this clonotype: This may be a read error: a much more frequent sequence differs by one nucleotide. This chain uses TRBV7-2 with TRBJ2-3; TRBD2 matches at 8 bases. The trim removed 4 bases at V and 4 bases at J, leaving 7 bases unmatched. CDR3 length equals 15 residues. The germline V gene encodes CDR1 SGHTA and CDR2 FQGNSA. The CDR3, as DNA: TGTGCCAGCAGCTCTCGAGCGGGAGCTTCAGATACGCAGTATTTT. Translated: CASSSRAGASDTQYF.

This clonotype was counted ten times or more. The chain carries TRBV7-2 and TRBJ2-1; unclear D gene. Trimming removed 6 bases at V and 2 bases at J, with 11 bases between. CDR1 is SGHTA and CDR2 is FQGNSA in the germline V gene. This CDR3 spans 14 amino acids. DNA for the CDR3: TGTGCCAGCAGTTCAGACGGAGCCTACAATGAGCAGTTCTTC. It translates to CASSSDGAYNEQFF.